The clone carrying this T cell receptor (beta chain) showed up just once. Antigen unknown. The CDR3 is 12 residues long. V gave up 8 bases and J gave up 5 bases; unmatched junction bases: 4. Germline V CDR1 and CDR2: SNHLY, FYNNEI. This sample stems from a study of CD8 T cells in Susac syndrome. Turning to the study itself: Patients with Susac syndrome were, at the time of blood collection, therapy-naive, maintained on corticosteroids, or maintained on intravenous immunoglobulin alone.

Study-wide findings and caveats: Clonal expansion of CD8+ cells in Susac peaked in TEMRA cells (and in active patients).

It was with random hexamers that roughly 0.45 to 1 ug RNA was reverse transcribed. TCRdb processed the immunoSEQ multiplex PCR reads anew with MiXCR; each CDR3 protein has one entry. The table lists roughly 110,000 distinct CDR3 sequences, around 94% of them singletons, with 0.4% to 0.5% in the top ten. Negative isolation was used for CD8+ and CD4+ T cells, and FACS enrichment was applied to TEMRA cells. The sample consisted of CD8+ T cells from PBMCs. This TCR derives from a human donor with Susac syndrome. V usage is TRBV2 and J usage is TRBJ2-5, with 8 positions matching TRBD1. Here the CDR3 DNA reads TGTGCCAGCGGGACAGGCTCGGAGACCCAGTACTTC. It yields the protein CASGTGSETQYF.